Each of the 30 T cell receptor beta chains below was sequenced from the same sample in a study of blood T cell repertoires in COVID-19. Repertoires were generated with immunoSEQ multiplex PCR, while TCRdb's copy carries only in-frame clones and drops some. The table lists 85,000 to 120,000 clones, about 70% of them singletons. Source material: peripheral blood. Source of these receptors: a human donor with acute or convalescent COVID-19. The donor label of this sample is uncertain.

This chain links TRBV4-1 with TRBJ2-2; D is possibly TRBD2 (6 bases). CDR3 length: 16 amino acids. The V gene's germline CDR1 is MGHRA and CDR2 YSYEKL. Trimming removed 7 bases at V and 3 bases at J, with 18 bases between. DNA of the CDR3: TGCGCCAGCACCCCTATGGGAACGGGGGACACCGGGGAGCTGTTTTTT. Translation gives CASTPMGTGDTGELFF.

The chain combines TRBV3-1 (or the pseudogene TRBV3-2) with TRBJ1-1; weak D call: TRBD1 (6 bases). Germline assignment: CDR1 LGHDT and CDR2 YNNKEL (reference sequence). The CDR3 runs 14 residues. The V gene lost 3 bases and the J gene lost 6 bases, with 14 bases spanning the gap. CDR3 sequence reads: CASSHPQRQAEAFF. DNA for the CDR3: TGTGCCAGCAGCCATCCTCAACGACAGGCTGAAGCTTTCTTT.

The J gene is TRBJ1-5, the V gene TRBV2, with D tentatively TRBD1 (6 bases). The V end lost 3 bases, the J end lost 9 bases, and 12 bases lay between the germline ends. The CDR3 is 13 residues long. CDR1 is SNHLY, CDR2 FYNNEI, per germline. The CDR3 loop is CASSDTGYTPQHF. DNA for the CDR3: TGTGCCAGCAGTGATACAGGGTATACGCCCCAGCATTTT.

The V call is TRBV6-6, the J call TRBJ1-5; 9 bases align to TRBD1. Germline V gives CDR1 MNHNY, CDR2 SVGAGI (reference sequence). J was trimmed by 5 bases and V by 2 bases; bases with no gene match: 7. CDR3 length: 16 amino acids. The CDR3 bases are TGTGCCAGCAGTTACAACACAGGGGGCTGGGATCAGCCCCAGCATTTT. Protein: CASSYNTGGWDQPQHF.

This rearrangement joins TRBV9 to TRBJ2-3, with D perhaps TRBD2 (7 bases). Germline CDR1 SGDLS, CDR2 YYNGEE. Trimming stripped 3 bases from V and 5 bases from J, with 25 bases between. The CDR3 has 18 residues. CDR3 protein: CASSAPAWAGADQDTQYF. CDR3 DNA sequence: TGTGCCAGCAGCGCGCCCGCTTGGGCGGGGGCGGATCAAGATACGCAGTATTTT.

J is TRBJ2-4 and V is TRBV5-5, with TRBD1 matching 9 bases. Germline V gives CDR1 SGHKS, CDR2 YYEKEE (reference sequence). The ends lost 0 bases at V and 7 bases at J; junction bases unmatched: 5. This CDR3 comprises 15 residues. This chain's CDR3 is CASSLGDRVSNIQYF. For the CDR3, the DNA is TGTGCCAGCAGCTTGGGGGACAGGGTCAGTAACATTCAGTACTTC.

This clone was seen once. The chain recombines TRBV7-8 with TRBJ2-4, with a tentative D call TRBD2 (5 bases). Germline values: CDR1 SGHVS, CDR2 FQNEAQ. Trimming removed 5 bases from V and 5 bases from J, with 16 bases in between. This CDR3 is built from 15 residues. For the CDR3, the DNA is TGTGCCAGCAGCCTCACCGGCGGGTCTCAAAACATTCAGTACTTC. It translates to CASSLTGGSQNIQYF.

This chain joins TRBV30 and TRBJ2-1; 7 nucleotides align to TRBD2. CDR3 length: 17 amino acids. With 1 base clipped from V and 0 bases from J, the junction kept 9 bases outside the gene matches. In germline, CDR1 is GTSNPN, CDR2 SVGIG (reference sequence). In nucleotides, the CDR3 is TGTGCCTGGAGTGGGGGGGAGGGCCGAAGCTCCTACAATGAGCAGTTCTTC. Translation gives CAWSGGEGRSSYNEQFF.

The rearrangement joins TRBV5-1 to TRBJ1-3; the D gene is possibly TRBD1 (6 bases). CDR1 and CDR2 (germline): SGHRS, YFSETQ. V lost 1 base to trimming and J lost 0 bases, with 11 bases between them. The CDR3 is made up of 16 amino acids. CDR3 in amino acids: CASSLTLQGSGNTIYF. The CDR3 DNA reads TGCGCCAGCAGCTTGACTCTACAGGGCTCTGGAAACACCATATATTTT.

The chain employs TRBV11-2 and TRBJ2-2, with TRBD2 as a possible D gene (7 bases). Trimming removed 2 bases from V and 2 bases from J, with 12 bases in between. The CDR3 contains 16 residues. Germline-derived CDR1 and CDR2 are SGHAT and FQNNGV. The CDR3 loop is CASSLRGARNTGELFF. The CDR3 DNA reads TGTGCCAGCAGCTTACGGGGGGCACGTAACACCGGGGAGCTGTTTTTT.

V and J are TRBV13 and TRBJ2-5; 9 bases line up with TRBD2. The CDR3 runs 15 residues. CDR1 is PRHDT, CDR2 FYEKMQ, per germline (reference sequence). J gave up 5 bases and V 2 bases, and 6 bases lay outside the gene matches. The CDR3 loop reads CASSLWASGAETQYF. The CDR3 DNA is TGTGCCAGCAGCTTATGGGCTAGCGGGGCTGAGACCCAGTACTTC.

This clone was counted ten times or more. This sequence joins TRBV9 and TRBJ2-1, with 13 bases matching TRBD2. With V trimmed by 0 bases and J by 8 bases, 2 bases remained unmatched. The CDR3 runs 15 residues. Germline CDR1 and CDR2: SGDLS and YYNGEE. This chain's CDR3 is CASSVDGLAGDEQFF. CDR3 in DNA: TGTGCCAGCAGCGTAGATGGACTAGCGGGGGATGAGCAGTTCTTC.

CDR3 amino acids: CASSVGTANTEAFF. The CDR3 DNA reads TGTGCCAGCAGCGTTGGGACAGCGAACACTGAAGCTTTCTTT. This sequence joins TRBV9 and TRBJ1-1; 7 bases align to TRBD1. J was trimmed by 1 base and V by 2 bases; bases with no gene match: 2. The CDR3 extends over 14 amino acids. Germline CDR1 is SGDLS and CDR2 is YYNGEE.

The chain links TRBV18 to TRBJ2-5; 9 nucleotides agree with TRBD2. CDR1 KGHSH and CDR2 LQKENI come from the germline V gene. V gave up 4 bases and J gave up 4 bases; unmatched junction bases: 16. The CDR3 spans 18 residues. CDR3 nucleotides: TGTGCCAGCTCACTCCCCGAGGCACTAGCGGGTTTTAGAGAGACCCAGTACTTC. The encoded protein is CASSLPEALAGFRETQYF.

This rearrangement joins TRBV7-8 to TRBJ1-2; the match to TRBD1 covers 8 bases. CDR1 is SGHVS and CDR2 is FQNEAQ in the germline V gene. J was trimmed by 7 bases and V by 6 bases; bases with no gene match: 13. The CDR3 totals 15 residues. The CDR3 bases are TGTGCCAGCAGGGGTAAGGACAGGGCAACCGGTGGCTACACCTTC. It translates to CASRGKDRATGGYTF.

CDR3 in amino acids: CASSLAGEPGANVLTF. The CDR3 nucleotides are TGCGCCAGCAGCTTGGCAGGGGAACCTGGGGCCAACGTCCTGACTTTC. The V gene is TRBV5-1, the J gene TRBJ2-6; the D gene is possibly TRBD1 (6 bases). CDR1 SGHRS and CDR2 YFSETQ come from the germline V gene. This CDR3 contains 16 residues. Between the trimmed V and J ends, which lost 0 bases and 2 bases, there was a span of 9 bases.

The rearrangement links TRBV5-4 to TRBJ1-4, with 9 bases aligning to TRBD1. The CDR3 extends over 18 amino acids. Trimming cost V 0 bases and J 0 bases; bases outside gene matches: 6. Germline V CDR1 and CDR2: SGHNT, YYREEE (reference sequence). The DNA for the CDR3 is TGTGCCAGCAGCTTGGTGGGACAGGGAAATGCAACTAATGAAAAACTGTTTTTT. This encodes CASSLVGQGNATNEKLFF.

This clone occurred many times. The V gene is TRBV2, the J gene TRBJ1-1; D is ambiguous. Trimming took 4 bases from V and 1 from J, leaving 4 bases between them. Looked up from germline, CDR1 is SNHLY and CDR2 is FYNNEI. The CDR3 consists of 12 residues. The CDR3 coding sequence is TGTGCCAGCAGTGCCAGGAACACTGAAGCTTTCTTT. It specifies CASSARNTEAFF.

The CDR3 is CATSRGSGQGFGAFF. CDR3 in DNA: TGTGCCACCAGCAGAGGTTCGGGACAGGGTTTTGGAGCTTTCTTT. The genes are TRBV15 and TRBJ1-1; 9 nucleotides line up with TRBD1. Germline V gene sequence: CDR1 LNHNV, CDR2 YYDKDF (reference sequence). V gave up 1 base and J gave up 10 bases; unmatched junction bases: 10. This CDR3 spans 15 amino acids.

The CDR3 here is CASSQAGGHTIYF. CDR3 DNA: TGTGCCAGCAGCCAAGCCGGGGGGCACACCATATATTTT. The V gene is TRBV3-1 (or the pseudogene TRBV3-2), the J gene TRBJ1-3, with D perhaps TRBD1 (6 bases). The CDR3 sequence is 13 residues long. Germline V gives CDR1 LGHDT, CDR2 YNNKEL (reference sequence). The V gene lost 1 base and the J gene lost 8 bases, with 9 bases spanning the gap.

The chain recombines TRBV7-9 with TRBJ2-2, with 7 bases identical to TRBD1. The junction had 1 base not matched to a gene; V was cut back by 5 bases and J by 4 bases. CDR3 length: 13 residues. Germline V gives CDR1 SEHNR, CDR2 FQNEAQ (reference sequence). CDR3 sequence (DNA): TGTGCCAGCAGCCGGACAGGCACCGGGGAGCTGTTTTTT. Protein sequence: CASSRTGTGELFF.

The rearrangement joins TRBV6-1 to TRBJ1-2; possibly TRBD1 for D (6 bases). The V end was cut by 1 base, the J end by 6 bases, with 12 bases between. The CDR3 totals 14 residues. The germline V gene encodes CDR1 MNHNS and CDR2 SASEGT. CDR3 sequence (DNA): TGTGCCAGCAGTGAAGAGCAAGGGGGTCATGGCTACACCTTC. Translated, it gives CASSEEQGGHGYTF.

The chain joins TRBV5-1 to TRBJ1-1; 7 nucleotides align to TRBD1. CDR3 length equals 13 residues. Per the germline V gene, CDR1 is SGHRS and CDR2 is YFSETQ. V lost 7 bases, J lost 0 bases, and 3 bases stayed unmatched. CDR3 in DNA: TGCGCCAGCGCGGGACAGCTGAACACTGAAGCTTTCTTT. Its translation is CASAGQLNTEAFF.

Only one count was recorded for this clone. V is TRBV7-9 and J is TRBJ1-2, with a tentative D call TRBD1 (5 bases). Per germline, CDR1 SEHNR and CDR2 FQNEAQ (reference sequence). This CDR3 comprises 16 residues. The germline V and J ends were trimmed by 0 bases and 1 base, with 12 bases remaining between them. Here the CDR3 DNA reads TGTGCCAGCAGCTTAGCGTCAGGCGGACATAACTATGGCTACACCTTC. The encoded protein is CASSLASGGHNYGYTF. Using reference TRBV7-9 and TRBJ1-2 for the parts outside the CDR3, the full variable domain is DTGVSQNPRHKITKRGQNVTFRCDPISEHNRLYWYRQTLGQGPEFLTYFQNEAQLEKSRLLSDRFSAERPKGSFSTLEIQRTEQGDSAMYLCASSLASGGHNYGYTFGSGTRLTVV.

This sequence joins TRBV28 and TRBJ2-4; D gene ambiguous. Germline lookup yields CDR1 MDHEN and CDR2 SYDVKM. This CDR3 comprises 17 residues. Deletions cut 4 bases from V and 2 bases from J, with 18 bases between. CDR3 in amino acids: CASSSHSRWATKNIQYF. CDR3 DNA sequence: TGTGCCAGCAGTTCCCACAGCCGTTGGGCGACCAAAAACATTCAGTACTTC.

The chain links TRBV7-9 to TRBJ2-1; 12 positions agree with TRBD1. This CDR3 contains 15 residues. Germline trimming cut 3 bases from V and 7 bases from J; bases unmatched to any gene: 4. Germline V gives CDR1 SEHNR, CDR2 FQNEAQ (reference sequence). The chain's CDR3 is CASSFRDRGLNEQFF. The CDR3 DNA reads TGTGCCAGCAGCTTCCGGGACAGGGGGCTAAATGAGCAGTTCTTC.

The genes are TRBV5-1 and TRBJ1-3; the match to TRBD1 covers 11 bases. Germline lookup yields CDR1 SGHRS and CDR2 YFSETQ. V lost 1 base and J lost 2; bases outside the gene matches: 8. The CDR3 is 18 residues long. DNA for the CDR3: TGCGCCAGCAGCTTGTTTGGACCGGGACAGGGGGCTGGAAACACCATATATTTT. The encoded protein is CASSLFGPGQGAGNTIYF.

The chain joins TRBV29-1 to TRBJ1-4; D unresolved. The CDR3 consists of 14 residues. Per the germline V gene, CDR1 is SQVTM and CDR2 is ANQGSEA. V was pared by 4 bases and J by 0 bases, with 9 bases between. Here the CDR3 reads CSVAPRSTNEKLFF. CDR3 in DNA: TGCAGCGTTGCGCCCAGGTCAACTAATGAAAAACTGTTTTTT.

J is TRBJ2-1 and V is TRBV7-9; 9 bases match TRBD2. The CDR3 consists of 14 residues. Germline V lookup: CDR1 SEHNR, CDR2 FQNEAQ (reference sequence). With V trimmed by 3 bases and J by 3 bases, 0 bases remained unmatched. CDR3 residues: CASSFSGGYNEQFF. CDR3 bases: TGTGCCAGCAGCTTTAGCGGGGGCTACAATGAGCAGTTCTTC.

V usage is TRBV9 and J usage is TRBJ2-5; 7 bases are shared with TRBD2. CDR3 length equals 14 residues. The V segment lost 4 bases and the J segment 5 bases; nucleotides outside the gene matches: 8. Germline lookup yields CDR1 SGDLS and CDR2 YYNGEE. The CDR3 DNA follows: TGTGCCAGCAGCCCCCTTGCGGGGGAGGAGACCCAGTACTTC. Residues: CASSPLAGEETQYF.